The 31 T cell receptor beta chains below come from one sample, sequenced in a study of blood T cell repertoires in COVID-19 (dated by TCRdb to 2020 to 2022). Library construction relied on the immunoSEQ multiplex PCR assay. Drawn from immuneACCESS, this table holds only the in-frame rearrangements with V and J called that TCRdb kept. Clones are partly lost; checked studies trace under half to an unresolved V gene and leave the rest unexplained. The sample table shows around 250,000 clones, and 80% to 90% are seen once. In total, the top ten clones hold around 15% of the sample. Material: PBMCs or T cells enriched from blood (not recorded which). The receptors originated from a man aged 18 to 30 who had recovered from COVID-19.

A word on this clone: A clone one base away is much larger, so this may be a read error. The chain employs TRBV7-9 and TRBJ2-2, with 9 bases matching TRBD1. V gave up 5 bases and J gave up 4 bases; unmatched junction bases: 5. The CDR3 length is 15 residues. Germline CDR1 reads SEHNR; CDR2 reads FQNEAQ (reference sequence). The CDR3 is CASSHRDRVTGELFF. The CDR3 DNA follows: TGTGCCAGCAGCCACCGGGACAGGGTCACCGGGGAGCTGTTTTTT.

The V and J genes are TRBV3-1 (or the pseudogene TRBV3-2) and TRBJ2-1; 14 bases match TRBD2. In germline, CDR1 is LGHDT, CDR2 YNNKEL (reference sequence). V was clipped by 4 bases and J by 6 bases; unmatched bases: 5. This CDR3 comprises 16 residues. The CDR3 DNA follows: TGTGCCAGCAGCCCATGGGGACTAGCGGGAGTCAATGAGCAGTTCTTC. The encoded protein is CASSPWGLAGVNEQFF.

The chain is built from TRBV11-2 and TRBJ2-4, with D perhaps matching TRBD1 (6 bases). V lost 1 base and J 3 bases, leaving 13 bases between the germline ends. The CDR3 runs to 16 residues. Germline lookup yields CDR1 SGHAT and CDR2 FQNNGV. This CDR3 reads CASSLVTGSYKNIQYF. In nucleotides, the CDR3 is TGTGCCAGCAGCTTAGTGACAGGCAGCTACAAAAACATTCAGTACTTC.

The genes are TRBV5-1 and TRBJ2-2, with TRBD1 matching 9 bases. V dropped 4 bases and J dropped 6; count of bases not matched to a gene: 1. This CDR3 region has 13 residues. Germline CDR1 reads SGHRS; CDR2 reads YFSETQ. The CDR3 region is CASSRTGAGELFF. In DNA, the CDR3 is TGCGCCAGCAGCCGGACAGGGGCCGGGGAGCTGTTTTTT. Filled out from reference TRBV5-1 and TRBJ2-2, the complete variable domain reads KAGVTQTPRYLIKTRGQQVTLSCSPISGHRSVSWYQQTPGQGLQFLFEYFSETQRNKGNFPGRFSGRQFSNSRSEMNVSTLELGDSALYLCASSRTGAGELFFGEGSRLTVL.

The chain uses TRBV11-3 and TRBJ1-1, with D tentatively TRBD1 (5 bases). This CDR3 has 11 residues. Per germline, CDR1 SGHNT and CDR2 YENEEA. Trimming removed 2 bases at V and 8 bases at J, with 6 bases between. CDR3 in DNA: TGTGCCAGCAGCTTATACAGGGAAGCTTTCTTT. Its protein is CASSLYREAFF. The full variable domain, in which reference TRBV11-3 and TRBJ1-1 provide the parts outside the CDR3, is EAGVVQSPRYKIIEKKQPVAFWCNPISGHNTLYWYLQNLGQGPELLIRYENEEAVDDSQLPKDRFSAERLKGVDSTLKIQPAELGDSAVYLCASSLYREAFFGQGTRLTVV.

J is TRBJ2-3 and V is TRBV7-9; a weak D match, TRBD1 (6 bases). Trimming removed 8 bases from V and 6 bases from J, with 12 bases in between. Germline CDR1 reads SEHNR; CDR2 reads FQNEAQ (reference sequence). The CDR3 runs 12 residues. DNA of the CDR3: TGTGCCAGCCGGGCAGGGGTCGATACGCAGTATTTT. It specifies CASRAGVDTQYF.

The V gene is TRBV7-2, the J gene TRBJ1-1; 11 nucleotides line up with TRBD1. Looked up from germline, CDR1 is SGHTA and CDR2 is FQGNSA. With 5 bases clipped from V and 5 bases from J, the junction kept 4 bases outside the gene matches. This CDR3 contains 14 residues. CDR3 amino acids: CASSPGQGATEAFF. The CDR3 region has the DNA TGTGCCAGCAGCCCTGGACAGGGGGCGACTGAAGCTTTCTTT.

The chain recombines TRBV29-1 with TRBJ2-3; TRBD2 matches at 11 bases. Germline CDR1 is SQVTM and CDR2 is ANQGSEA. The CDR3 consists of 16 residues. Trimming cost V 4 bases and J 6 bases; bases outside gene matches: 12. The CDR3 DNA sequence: TGCAGCGTTGTCAATCCTTTAGCGGGAGGGTCCGATACGCAGTATTTT. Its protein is CSVVNPLAGGSDTQYF.

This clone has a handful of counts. CDR3 protein: CASSMGLAGVDEQFF. The CDR3 DNA is TGCGCCAGCAGCATGGGACTAGCGGGAGTGGATGAGCAGTTCTTC. The genes are TRBV5-1 and TRBJ2-1; 14 bases are shared with TRBD2. V trimming: 4 bases; J trimming: 8 bases; junction bases outside the gene matches: 5. The CDR3 loop spans 15 amino acids. The germline gives CDR1 SGHRS, CDR2 YFSETQ. Drawing the rest from reference TRBV5-1 and TRBJ2-1, the complete variable domain is KAGVTQTPRYLIKTRGQQVTLSCSPISGHRSVSWYQQTPGQGLQFLFEYFSETQRNKGNFPGRFSGRQFSNSRSEMNVSTLELGDSALYLCASSMGLAGVDEQFFGPGTRLTVL.

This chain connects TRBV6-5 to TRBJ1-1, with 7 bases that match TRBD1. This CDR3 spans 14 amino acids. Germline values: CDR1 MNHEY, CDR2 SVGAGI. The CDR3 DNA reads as TGTGCGACCCGCGAGGGACAGTCTAACACTGAAGCTTTCTTT. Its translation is CATREGQSNTEAFF.

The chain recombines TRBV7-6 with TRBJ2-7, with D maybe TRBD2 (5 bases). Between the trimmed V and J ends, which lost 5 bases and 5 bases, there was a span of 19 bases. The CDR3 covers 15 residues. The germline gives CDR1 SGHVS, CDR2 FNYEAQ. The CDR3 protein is CASSLMSGSLHEQYF. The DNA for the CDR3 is TGTGCCAGCAGCCTTATGTCGGGGTCCCTCCACGAGCAGTACTTC.

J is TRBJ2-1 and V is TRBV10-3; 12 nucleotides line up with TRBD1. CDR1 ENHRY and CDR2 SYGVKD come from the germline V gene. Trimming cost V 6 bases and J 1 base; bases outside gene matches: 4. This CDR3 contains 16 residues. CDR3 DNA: TGTGCCATCAGAGCGGGACAGGGGGCGTCCTACAATGAGCAGTTCTTC. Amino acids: CAIRAGQGASYNEQFF.

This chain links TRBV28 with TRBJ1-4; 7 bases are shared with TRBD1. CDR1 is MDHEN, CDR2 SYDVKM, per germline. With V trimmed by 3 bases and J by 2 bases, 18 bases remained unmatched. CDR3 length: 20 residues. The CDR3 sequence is CASSFQMGQTSGLTNEKLFF. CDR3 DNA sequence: TGTGCCAGCAGTTTCCAAATGGGACAGACAAGTGGGCTTACTAATGAAAAACTGTTTTTT.

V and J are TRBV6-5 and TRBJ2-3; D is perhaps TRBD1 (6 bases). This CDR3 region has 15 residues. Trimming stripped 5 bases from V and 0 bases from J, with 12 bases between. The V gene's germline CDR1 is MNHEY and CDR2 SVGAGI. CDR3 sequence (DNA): TGTGCCAGCAGTATACAGGGCGCTAGCACAGATACGCAGTATTTT. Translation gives CASSIQGASTDTQYF.

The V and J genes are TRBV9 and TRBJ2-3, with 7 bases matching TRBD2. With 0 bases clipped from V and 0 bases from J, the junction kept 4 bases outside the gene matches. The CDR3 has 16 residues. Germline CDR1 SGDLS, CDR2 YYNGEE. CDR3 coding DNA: TGTGCCAGCAGCGTAGGGGGTAGCGGGAGCACAGATACGCAGTATTTT. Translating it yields CASSVGGSGSTDTQYF.

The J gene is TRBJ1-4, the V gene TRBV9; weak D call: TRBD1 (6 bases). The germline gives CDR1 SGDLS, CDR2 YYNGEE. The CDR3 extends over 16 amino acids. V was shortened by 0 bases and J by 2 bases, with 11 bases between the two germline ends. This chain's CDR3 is CASSVAGRGTNEKLFF. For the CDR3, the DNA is TGTGCCAGCAGCGTAGCTGGCAGGGGTACTAATGAAAAACTGTTTTTT.

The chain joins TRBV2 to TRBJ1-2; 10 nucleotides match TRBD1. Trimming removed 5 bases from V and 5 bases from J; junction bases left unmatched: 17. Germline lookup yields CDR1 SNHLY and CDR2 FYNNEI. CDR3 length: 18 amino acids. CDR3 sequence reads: CASSQSRQGASVPYGYTF. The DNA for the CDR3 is TGTGCCAGCAGTCAAAGTAGACAGGGGGCATCTGTACCGTATGGCTACACCTTC.

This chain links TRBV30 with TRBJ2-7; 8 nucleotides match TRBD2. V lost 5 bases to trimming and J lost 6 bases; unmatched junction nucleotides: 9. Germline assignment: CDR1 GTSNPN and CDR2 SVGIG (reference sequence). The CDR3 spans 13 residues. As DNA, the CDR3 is TGTGCCTGGGGGGGACTAGTATTGCGCGAGCAGTACTTC. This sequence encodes CAWGGLVLREQYF.

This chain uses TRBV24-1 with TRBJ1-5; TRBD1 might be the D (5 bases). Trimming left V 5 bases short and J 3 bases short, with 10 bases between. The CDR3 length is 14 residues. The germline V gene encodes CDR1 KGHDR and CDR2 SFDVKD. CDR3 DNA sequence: TGTGCCACCAGTGCAGGGAGGGACAATCAGCCCCAGCATTTT. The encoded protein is CATSAGRDNQPQHF.

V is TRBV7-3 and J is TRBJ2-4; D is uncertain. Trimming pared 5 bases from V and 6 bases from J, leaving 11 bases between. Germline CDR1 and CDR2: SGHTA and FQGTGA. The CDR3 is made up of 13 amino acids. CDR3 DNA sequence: TGTGCCAGCAGCCCGATGGGCGTAAACATTCAGTACTTC. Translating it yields CASSPMGVNIQYF. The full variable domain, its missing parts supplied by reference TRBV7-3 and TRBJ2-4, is GAGVSQTPSNKVTEKGKYVELRCDPISGHTALYWYRQSLGQGPEFLIYFQGTGAADDSGLPNDRFFAVRPEGSVSTLKIQRTERGDSAVYLCASSPMGVNIQYFGAGTRLSVL.

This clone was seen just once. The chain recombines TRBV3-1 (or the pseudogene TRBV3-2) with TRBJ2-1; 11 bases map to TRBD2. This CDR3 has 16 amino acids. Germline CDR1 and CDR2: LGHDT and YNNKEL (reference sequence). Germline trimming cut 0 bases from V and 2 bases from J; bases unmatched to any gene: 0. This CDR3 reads CASSQETSGTYNEQFF. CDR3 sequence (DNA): TGTGCCAGCAGCCAAGAGACTAGCGGGACCTACAATGAGCAGTTCTTC.

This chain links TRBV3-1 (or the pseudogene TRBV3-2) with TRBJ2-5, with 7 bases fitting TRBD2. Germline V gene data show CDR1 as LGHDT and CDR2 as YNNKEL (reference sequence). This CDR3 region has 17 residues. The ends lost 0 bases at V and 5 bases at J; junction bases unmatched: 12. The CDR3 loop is CASSQDGLAEVLETQYF. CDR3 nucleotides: TGTGCCAGCAGCCAAGATGGGCTAGCGGAAGTTCTGGAGACCCAGTACTTC.

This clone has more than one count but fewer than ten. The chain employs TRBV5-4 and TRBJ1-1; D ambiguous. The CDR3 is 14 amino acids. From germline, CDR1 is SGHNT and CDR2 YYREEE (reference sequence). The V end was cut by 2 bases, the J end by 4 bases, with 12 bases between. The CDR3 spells CASSLRGLFTEAFF. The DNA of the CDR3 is TGTGCCAGCAGCTTACGGGGTTTGTTCACTGAAGCTTTCTTT.

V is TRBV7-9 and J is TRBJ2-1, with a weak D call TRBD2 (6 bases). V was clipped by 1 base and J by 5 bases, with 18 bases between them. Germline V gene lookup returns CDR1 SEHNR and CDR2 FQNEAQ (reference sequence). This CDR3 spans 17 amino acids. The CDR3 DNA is TGTGCCAGCAGCTTAGGGAGAGATAGCGGTCATCACAATGAGCAGTTCTTC. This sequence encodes CASSLGRDSGHHNEQFF.

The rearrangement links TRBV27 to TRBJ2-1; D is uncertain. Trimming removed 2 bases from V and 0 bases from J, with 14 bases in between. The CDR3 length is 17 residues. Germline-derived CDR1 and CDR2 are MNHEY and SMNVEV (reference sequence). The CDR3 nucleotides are TGTGCCAGCAGTTTACTTTCAAGAATGAGCTCCTACAATGAGCAGTTCTTC. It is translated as CASSLLSRMSSYNEQFF.

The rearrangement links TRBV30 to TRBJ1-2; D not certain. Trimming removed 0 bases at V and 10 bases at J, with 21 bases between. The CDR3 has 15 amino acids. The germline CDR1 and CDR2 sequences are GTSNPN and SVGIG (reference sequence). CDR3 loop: CAWSVTGSGPGVYTF. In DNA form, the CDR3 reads TGTGCCTGGAGTGTAACTGGGAGTGGGCCCGGGGTCTACACCTTC.

The CDR3 nucleotides are TGTGCCAGCAGCTTGTCGGAGACAGGGGACTACGAGCAGTACTTC. Protein sequence: CASSLSETGDYEQYF. The genes are TRBV5-6 and TRBJ2-7; TRBD1 agrees at 8 bases. Unmatched junction bases numbered 6, after V lost 1 base and J lost 3 bases. The CDR3 is 15 residues long. Per the germline V gene, CDR1 is SGHDT and CDR2 is YYEEEE.

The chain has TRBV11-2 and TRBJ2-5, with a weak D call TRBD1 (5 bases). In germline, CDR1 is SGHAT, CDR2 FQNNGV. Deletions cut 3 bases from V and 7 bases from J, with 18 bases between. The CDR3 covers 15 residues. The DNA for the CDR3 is TGTGCCAGCAGCTTGGGGCCGAGACAGCTAACGACCCAGTACTTC. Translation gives CASSLGPRQLTTQYF.

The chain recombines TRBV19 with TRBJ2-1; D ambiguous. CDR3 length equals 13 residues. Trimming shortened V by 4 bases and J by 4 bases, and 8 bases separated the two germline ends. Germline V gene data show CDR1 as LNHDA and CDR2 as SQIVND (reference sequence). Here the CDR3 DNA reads TGTGCCAGTAGTAGCGGATTATACAATGAGCAGTTCTTC. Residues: CASSSGLYNEQFF.

CDR3 protein: CASSDARTSGRETQYF. In DNA, the CDR3 is TGTGCCAGCAGTGACGCTCGGACTAGCGGTAGGGAGACCCAGTACTTC. This chain joins TRBV6-1 and TRBJ2-5; 10 positions agree with TRBD2. CDR1 and CDR2 from the germline V gene are MNHNS and SASEGT. CDR3 length: 16 residues. J was trimmed by 5 bases and V by 3 bases; bases with no gene match: 9.

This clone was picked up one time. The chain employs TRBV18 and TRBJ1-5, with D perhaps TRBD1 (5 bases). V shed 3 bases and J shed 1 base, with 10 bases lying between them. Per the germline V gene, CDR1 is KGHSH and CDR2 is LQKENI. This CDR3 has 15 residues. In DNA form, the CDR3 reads TGTGCCAGCTCACCCACGCGGGGGAGCAATCAGCCCCAGCATTTT. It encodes CASSPTRGSNQPQHF.